The 16 T cell receptor beta chains below were found in one sample sequenced in a study of spatial heterogeneity in lung cancer. TCRdb itself ran the 5' RACE reads through MiXCR, one entry per CDR3 protein. The data show more than 95,000 distinct CDR3 sequences, with 9% to 15% seen just once and approximately 15% held by the top ten. Time point of the sample: blood at routine non-recurrence follow-up after resection. Material for sequencing was whole RNA from tumor, nontumor lung or frozen PBMC, left unsorted. The sequenced sample was PBMCs, obtained at follow-up. Receptor source: a male donor with early-stage non-small cell lung cancer.

This clonotype was seen repeatedly, ten times or more. This chain uses TRBV27 with TRBJ1-2, with 7 positions matching TRBD1. Germline loops: CDR1 MNHEY, CDR2 SMNVEV (reference sequence). The CDR3 totals 14 residues. Germline trimming cut 6 bases from V and 0 bases from J; bases unmatched to any gene: 4. Written as DNA, the CDR3 is TGTGCCAGCAGCCCTACAGGGGCTAACTATGGCTACACCTTC. Translating it yields CASSPTGANYGYTF.

This clonotype appeared many times. CDR3 protein: CSAGQGTDTQYF. In DNA, the CDR3 is TGCAGCGCAGGACAGGGCACAGATACGCAGTATTTT. This chain connects TRBV29-1 to TRBJ2-3; 7 bases line up with TRBD1. The CDR3 runs to 12 residues. The V and J ends lost 7 bases and 1 base, in that order; junction bases with no gene match: 2. The germline V gene has CDR1 SQVTM and CDR2 ANQGSEA.

In its sample, this clonotype was seen many times. V gene TRBV7-9 combines with J gene TRBJ1-2; D call uncertain. This CDR3 contains 16 residues. V shed 1 base and J shed 1 base, with 13 bases lying between them. Germline-derived CDR1 and CDR2 are SEHNR and FQNEAQ (reference sequence). The CDR3 region has the DNA TGTGCCAGCAGCTTAGTCAGGAGTGATGGTAACTATGGCTACACCTTC. Residues: CASSLVRSDGNYGYTF.

V is TRBV2 and J is TRBJ1-4; D is uncertain. V gave up 5 bases and J gave up 0 bases, with 10 bases separating them. CDR1 and CDR2 from the germline V gene are SNHLY and FYNNEI. CDR3 length equals 15 residues. The CDR3 DNA reads TGTGCCAGCAGTCCTGTTCGTGCAACTAATGAAAAACTGTTTTTT. Its protein is CASSPVRATNEKLFF.

This clonotype was observed many times. The chain recombines TRBV5-1 with TRBJ1-2; 11 nucleotides agree with TRBD1. CDR3 length equals 15 residues. Germline trimming cut 2 bases from V and 8 bases from J; bases unmatched to any gene: 8. CDR1 is SGHRS, CDR2 YFSETQ, per germline. The CDR3 bases are TGCGCCAGCAGCTTAATCCCTGGACAGGGGGCCGGCTACACCTTC. Amino acid sequence: CASSLIPGQGAGYTF.

The CDR3 DNA reads TGTGCCAGCAGCTTATTAAGGGAACAGATCTTCCTCGAGCAGTACTTC. As protein: CASSLLREQIFLEQYF. The chain links TRBV7-8 to TRBJ2-7; D unclear. Germline V lookup: CDR1 SGHVS, CDR2 FQNEAQ. V lost 2 bases and J 6 bases, leaving 20 bases between the germline ends. This CDR3 region has 16 residues.

This rearrangement joins TRBV7-9 to TRBJ2-6, with no clear D. The CDR3 runs 15 residues. Trimming took 2 bases from V and 0 from J, leaving 5 bases between them. Germline V gene sequence: CDR1 SEHNR, CDR2 FQNEAQ (reference sequence). CDR3 region: CASSLSISGANVLTF. CDR3 DNA sequence: TGTGCCAGCAGCTTAAGTATCTCTGGGGCCAACGTCCTGACTTTC.

The chain recombines TRBV28 with TRBJ2-7; 7 bases line up with TRBD2. Germline CDR1 MDHEN, CDR2 SYDVKM. CDR3 length: 13 residues. After removal of 8 bases from V and 3 bases from J, the junction contained 7 bases not matched to a gene. The CDR3 protein is CASGEGGGYEQYF. CDR3 nucleotide sequence: TGTGCCAGCGGGGAGGGTGGCGGCTACGAGCAGTACTTC.

Notes on this clonotype: This may stem from a read error, because a much larger clone lies one nucleotide away. The chain carries TRBV10-3 and TRBJ2-5; TRBD1 might be the D (6 bases). This CDR3 contains 13 residues. CDR1 is ENHRY, CDR2 SYGVKD, per germline. The CDR3 nucleotides are TGTGCCGTCAGTGAAATAGGGGGTGAGACCCAGTACTTC. Translated: CAVSEIGGETQYF.

This clonotype appeared many times. The genes are TRBV9 and TRBJ1-2, with 9 bases fitting TRBD1. Trimming cost V 4 bases and J 4 bases; bases outside gene matches: 8. CDR1 SGDLS and CDR2 YYNGEE come from the germline V gene. CDR3 length equals 15 residues. The CDR3 DNA reads as TGTGCCAGCAGCTCTAACAGGGGGCGAGGCTATGGCTACACCTTC. It specifies CASSSNRGRGYGYTF.

This clonotype was counted at least ten times. The rearrangement uses TRBV29-1 and TRBJ1-2; no clear D. Looked up from germline, CDR1 is SQVTM and CDR2 is ANQGSEA. The V and J ends lost 7 bases and 5 bases respectively, with 11 bases between them. This CDR3 contains 11 residues. The CDR3 sequence: CSGYSAYGYTF. The DNA of the CDR3 is TGCAGCGGCTACAGTGCTTATGGCTACACCTTC.

This clonotype has only a few counts. V usage is TRBV2 and J usage is TRBJ1-4; weak D call: TRBD1 (6 bases). CDR3 length equals 14 residues. The germline V gene has CDR1 SNHLY and CDR2 FYNNEI. Trimming cost V 6 bases and J 3 bases, with 11 bases left between them. CDR3 sequence: CASRGGLANEKLFF. CDR3 DNA sequence: TGTGCCAGCAGGGGGGGGCTGGCTAATGAAAAACTGTTTTTT.

This clonotype showed up just a few times. The chain joins TRBV9 to TRBJ2-3; perhaps TRBD1 as D (7 bases). CDR1 and CDR2 from the germline V gene are SGDLS and YYNGEE. The V gene lost 4 bases and the J gene lost 5 bases, with 23 bases spanning the gap. The CDR3 has 17 residues. The CDR3 bases are TGTGCCAGCAGCTCCTCCGGGGGACAGCTCCTACGAGATACGCAGTATTTT. It is translated as CASSSSGGQLLRDTQYF.

The V gene is TRBV7-8, the J gene TRBJ2-2; D is tentatively TRBD1 or TRBD2 (5 bases each). The CDR3 spans 16 residues. Trimming took 2 bases from V and 1 from J, leaving 11 bases between them. Germline V lookup: CDR1 SGHVS, CDR2 FQNEAQ. CDR3 protein: CASSLNQGENTGELFF. CDR3 coding DNA: TGTGCCAGCAGCTTAAATCAGGGAGAGAACACCGGGGAGCTGTTTTTT.

The J gene is TRBJ2-6, the V gene TRBV5-4; 10 nucleotides match TRBD1. Germline CDR1 is SGHNT and CDR2 is YYREEE (reference sequence). This CDR3 spans 18 amino acids. V lost 4 bases and J lost 0; bases outside the gene matches: 7. The CDR3 coding sequence is TGTGCCAGCAGCCTCCCGGGACAGGGGAGCTCTGGGGCCAACGTCCTGACTTTC. It is translated as CASSLPGQGSSGANVLTF.

This clonotype has a count of ten or more. V usage is TRBV6-2 or TRBV6-3 and J usage is TRBJ2-7, with no clear D. CDR3 length: 16 residues. Germline V gives CDR1 MNHEY, CDR2 SVGEGT. V lost 5 bases and J 3 bases, leaving 20 bases between the germline ends. The CDR3: CASSLHDWAKGYEQYF. DNA for the CDR3: TGTGCCAGCAGTCTCCATGACTGGGCAAAGGGCTACGAGCAGTACTTC.